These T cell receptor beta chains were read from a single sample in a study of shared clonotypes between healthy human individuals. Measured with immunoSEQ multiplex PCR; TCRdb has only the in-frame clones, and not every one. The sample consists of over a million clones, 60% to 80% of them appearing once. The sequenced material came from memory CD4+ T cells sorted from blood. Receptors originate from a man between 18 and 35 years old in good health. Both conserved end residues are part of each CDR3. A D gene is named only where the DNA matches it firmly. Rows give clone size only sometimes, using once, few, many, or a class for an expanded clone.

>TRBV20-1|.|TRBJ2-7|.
CSAIAGYEQYF
TGCAGTGCTATTGCAGGATACGAGCAGTACTTC
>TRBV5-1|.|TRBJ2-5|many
CASSLASQAGETQYF
TGCGCCAGCAGCTTGGCGAGCCAGGCAGGGGAGACCCAGTACTTC
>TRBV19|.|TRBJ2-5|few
CASSISNVIGPRTQYF
TGTGCCAGTAGTATCTCAAACGTTATAGGCCCTAGGACCCAGTACTTC
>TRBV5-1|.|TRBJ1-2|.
CASSFNGDYGYTF
TGCGCCAGCAGCTTTAATGGGGACTATGGCTACACCTTC
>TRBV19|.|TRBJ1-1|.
CASSSLVNTEAFF
TGTGCCAGTAGTAGCCTAGTGAACACTGAAGCTTTCTTT
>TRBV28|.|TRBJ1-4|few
CASSHLNEKLFF
TGTGCCAGCAGTCATCTTAATGAAAAACTGTTTTTT
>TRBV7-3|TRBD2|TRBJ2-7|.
CASSLRGGFEQYF
TGTGCCAGCAGCCTAAGGGGAGGGTTCGAGCAGTACTTC
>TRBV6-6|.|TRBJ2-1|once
CASSYGQRNEQFF
TGTGCCAGCAGTTACGGGCAGAGGAATGAGCAGTTCTTC
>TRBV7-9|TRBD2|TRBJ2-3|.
CASTQVAGYTDTQYF
TGTGCCAGCACCCAAGTAGCGGGATACACAGATACGCAGTATTTT
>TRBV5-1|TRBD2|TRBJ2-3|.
CASSPGGLRDTQYF
TGCGCCAGCAGCCCGGGGGGACTTCGAGATACGCAGTATTTT
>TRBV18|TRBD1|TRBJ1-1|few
CASSATGMNTEAFF
TGTGCCAGCTCAGCGACAGGGATGAACACTGAAGCTTTCTTT
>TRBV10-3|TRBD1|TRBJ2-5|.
CAITAGQGRETQYF
TGTGCCATCACCGCGGGACAGGGCCGAGAGACCCAGTACTTC
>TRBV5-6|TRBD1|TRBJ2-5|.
CASSFGTGQETQYF
TGTGCCAGCAGCTTCGGGACAGGTCAAGAGACCCAGTACTTC